A selection of T cell receptor beta chains follows, all from one sample in a study of CD8+CD57+ T cells in acquired aplastic anemia. TCRdb passed the reads through MiXCR, listing each CDR3 protein once. The sample has under 200,000 distinct CDR3 sequences; just under 65% are singletons. Sequenced input: sorted CD4+, CD8+, or CD8+CD57+ T cells (not recorded which) from PBMCs. These receptors originate from a human donor in good health. Each CDR3 is given with its conserved first and last residue. The order of the fields is clone size, V gene, D gene, J gene, CDR3 protein, CDR3 DNA. D genes are given only for firm matches. Clone size appears in some rows only: once, few, many, or a class for an expanded clone.

NA,TRBV7-6,TRBD1,TRBJ2-7,CASSPTWGQGVYEQYF,TGTGCCAGCAGCCCGACGTGGGGACAGGGGGTCTACGAGCAGTACTTC
once,TRBV5-1,TRBD1,TRBJ2-1,CASSLKGGTGLSSYNEQFF,TGCGCCAGCAGCTTGAAAGGGGGGACAGGGCTCAGCTCCTACAATGAGCAGTTCTTC
once,TRBV19,TRBD2,TRBJ2-1,CASSDPRGTSGRDGQFF,TGTGCCAGTAGTGACCCAAGAGGGACTAGCGGGCGGGACGGGCAGTTCTTC
NA,TRBV7-3,NA,TRBJ2-1,CASSVRGWAAYNEQFF,TGTGCCAGCAGCGTCCGCGGGTGGGCGGCCTACAATGAGCAGTTCTTC
many,TRBV3-1,NA,TRBJ1-6,CASSQGRHNSPLHF,TGTGCCAGCAGCCAGGGACGACATAATTCACCCCTCCACTTT
NA,TRBV19,TRBD1,TRBJ1-2,CATSSGTANYGYTF,TGTGCCACTAGTAGCGGGACAGCTAACTATGGCTACACCTTC
NA,TRBV12-3/TRBV12-4,NA,TRBJ2-3,CASSLADGSFTDTQYF,TGTGCCAGCAGTTTGGCGGACGGTTCATTCACAGATACGCAGTATTTT
many,TRBV19,NA,TRBJ1-2,CASSTAHIQGLSNYGYTF,TGTGCCAGTAGTACCGCGCATATCCAGGGCCTTTCTAACTATGGCTACACCTTC
NA,TRBV5-1,NA,TRBJ2-7,CASSLGRSLGYEQYF,TGCGCCAGCAGCTTGGGCAGGTCCCTTGGCTACGAGCAGTACTTC
NA,TRBV7-9,NA,TRBJ1-6,CASSLDGGGSPLHF,TGTGCCAGCAGCTTAGACGGAGGCGGCTCACCCCTCCACTTT
NA,TRBV19,NA,TRBJ2-3,CASSGVAGPDTQYF,TGTGCCAGTAGTGGTGTCGCTGGACCAGATACGCAGTATTTT
few,TRBV28,NA,TRBJ2-7,CASSSSDYRSYEQYF,TGTGCCAGCAGTTCCTCGGACTATCGCTCCTACGAGCAGTACTTC
many,TRBV4-1,NA,TRBJ1-3,CASSQGSRSGNTIYF,TGCGCCAGCAGCCAAGGATCACGATCTGGAAACACCATATATTTT
few,TRBV7-4,NA,TRBJ1-2,CASSLGSYGYTF,TGTGCCAGCAGCTTAGGCAGCTATGGCTACACCTTC
NA,TRBV29-1,TRBD2,TRBJ2-7,CSVVWWEGSTYEQYF,TGCAGCGTTGTTTGGTGGGAGGGGTCAACCTACGAGCAGTACTTC
NA,TRBV7-9,NA,TRBJ2-5,CASSPRTARETQYF,TGTGCCAGCAGCCCAAGGACAGCACGGGAGACCCAGTACTTC
many,TRBV18,NA,TRBJ2-5,CASSPGIQETQYF,TGTGCCAGCTCACCAGGGATCCAAGAGACCCAGTACTTC
NA,TRBV19,TRBD2,TRBJ2-1,CASSIRASGEQFF,TGTGCCAGTAGTATAAGGGCTAGCGGTGAGCAGTTCTTC
NA,TRBV10-3,NA,TRBJ1-1,CAISEAGGSQGLVFF,TGTGCCATCAGTGAAGCAGGAGGTAGTCAGGGCCTAGTTTTCTTT
NA,TRBV24-1,NA,TRBJ1-5,CATSEYDTNQPQHF,TGTGCCACCAGTGAATATGACACCAATCAGCCCCAGCATTTT
once,TRBV10-3,NA,TRBJ1-1,CAIKGHGPSGAFF,TGTGCCATTAAAGGTCATGGACCGTCCGGAGCTTTCTTT
many,TRBV4-2,TRBD2,TRBJ2-1,CASSQASGTSGIWEQFF,TGTGCCAGCAGCCAAGCGTCCGGGACTAGCGGGATATGGGAGCAGTTCTTC
few,TRBV28,NA,TRBJ2-5,CASSLSGRRETQYF,TGTGCCAGCAGTTTATCGGGACGTAGAGAGACCCAGTACTTC
NA,TRBV24-1,NA,TRBJ2-3,CATSDPGHLPDTQYF,TGTGCCACCAGTGACCCAGGACACCTCCCCGATACGCAGTATTTT
many,TRBV14,TRBD1,TRBJ2-1,CASSQTAGGGDEQFF,TGTGCCAGCAGCCAGACGGCAGGGGGTGGGGATGAGCAGTTCTTC
NA,TRBV20-1,NA,TRBJ2-1,CSASPRGNEQFF,TGCAGTGCTTCCCCACGGGGCAATGAGCAGTTCTTC
NA,TRBV7-4,TRBD1,TRBJ1-3,CATRTLPGQLSGNTIYF,TGTGCCACGCGCACCCTACCGGGACAGCTCTCTGGAAACACCATATATTTT
NA,TRBV10-3,NA,TRBJ2-7,CAISIGSSMSYEQYF,TGTGCCATCAGTATCGGGTCCTCCATGTCTTACGAGCAGTACTTC
NA,TRBV5-1,NA,TRBJ1-1,CASRMDGRGEAFF,TGCGCCAGCAGAATGGACGGACGTGGTGAAGCTTTCTTT
NA,TRBV20-1,NA,TRBJ2-1,CSARGLEEQFF,TGCAGTGCTAGAGGACTAGAAGAGCAGTTCTTC
NA,TRBV7-3,NA,TRBJ2-7,CASSPGTYHEQYF,TGTGCCAGCAGTCCAGGAACGTACCACGAGCAGTACTTC
NA,TRBV12-3/TRBV12-4,TRBD2,TRBJ2-7,CASRLAGGNGEQYF,TGTGCCAGCAGGCTCGCGGGAGGTAATGGGGAGCAGTACTTC
NA,TRBV7-9,TRBD2,TRBJ2-7,CASSLRTSHEQYF,TGTGCCAGCAGCTTACGGACTAGCCACGAGCAGTACTTC
NA,TRBV7-3,NA,TRBJ2-7,CAGSLTPTTYEQYF,TGTGCCGGCAGCTTAACCCCCACTACCTACGAGCAGTACTTC
NA,TRBV7-2,TRBD2,TRBJ2-7,CASSLDPSGPEQYF,TGTGCCAGCAGCTTAGATCCTAGCGGGCCCGAGCAGTACTTC
NA,TRBV11-3,NA,TRBJ1-2,CASAQDRYGYTF,TGTGCCAGCGCTCAGGACCGCTATGGCTACACCTTC
NA,TRBV7-2,NA,TRBJ2-5,CASSLVPRQETQYF,TGTGCCAGCAGCTTAGTGCCGCGACAAGAGACCCAGTACTTC
NA,TRBV7-9,TRBD1,TRBJ2-7,CASSQKTGDLREQYF,TGCGCCAGCAGCCAAAAAACAGGGGACCTCCGCGAGCAGTACTTC
NA,TRBV7-9,TRBD1,TRBJ2-5,CASSHPIPDRGQETQYF,TGTGCCAGCAGCCACCCCATCCCGGACAGGGGGCAAGAGACCCAGTACTTC
once,TRBV19,NA,TRBJ2-7,CASSMGGGGPREQYF,TGTGCCAGTAGTATGGGCGGCGGGGGCCCTCGGGAGCAGTACTTC
NA,TRBV10-1,TRBD2,TRBJ2-7,CASSQVGGRSHEQYF,TGCGCCAGCAGCCAAGTGGGCGGGAGAAGCCACGAGCAGTACTTC
many,TRBV7-9,NA,TRBJ2-3,CASSFPDKDTQYF,TGTGCCAGCAGCTTTCCAGACAAAGATACGCAGTATTTT
NA,TRBV20-1,TRBD2,TRBJ2-3,CSARDLTSGSGSTDTQYF,TGCAGTGCTAGAGATCTGACTAGCGGGAGCGGTAGCACAGATACGCAGTATTTT
few,TRBV7-9,NA,TRBJ1-1,CASSLSHRDNTEAFF,TGTGCCAGCAGCTTGAGTCACAGGGATAACACTGAAGCTTTCTTT
NA,TRBV12-3/TRBV12-4,NA,TRBJ2-7,CASSLNPYRSRYEQYF,TGTGCCAGCAGTTTAAACCCGTACAGGAGCCGCTACGAGCAGTACTTC
NA,TRBV5-1,NA,TRBJ2-7,CASSLGGFSSYEQYF,TGCGCCAGCAGCTTGGGCGGCTTCAGCTCCTACGAGCAGTACTTC
many,TRBV9,NA,TRBJ2-2,CASSEERGRATGELFF,TGTGCCAGCAGCGAAGAACGAGGGCGGGCCACCGGGGAGCTGTTTTTT
NA,TRBV7-3,TRBD1,TRBJ1-1,CASSPHGQGMNTEAFF,TGTGCCAGCAGCCCTCATGGACAGGGGATGAACACTGAAGCTTTCTTT
NA,TRBV25-1,TRBD1,TRBJ2-7,CASNQETGAYEQYF,TGTGCCAGCAACCAGGAGACAGGGGCTTACGAGCAGTACTTC
NA,TRBV6-2/TRBV6-3,NA,TRBJ1-1,CASSYQGLVNTEAFF,TGTGCCAGCAGTTACCAGGGTCTAGTGAACACTGAAGCTTTCTTT
NA,TRBV6-6,TRBD1,TRBJ1-1,CASSYSATGPTVTEAFF,TGTGCCAGCAGTTACTCTGCGACAGGGCCTACTGTCACTGAAGCTTTCTTT
NA,TRBV24-1,TRBD2,TRBJ2-3,CATSRLAGEVDTQYF,TGTGCCACCAGTCGACTAGCGGGAGAAGTAGATACGCAGTATTTT
few,TRBV6-1,NA,TRBJ2-7,CASSLGPSGEQYF,TGTGCCAGCAGTCTGGGACCCTCGGGCGAGCAGTACTTC
NA,TRBV2,NA,TRBJ2-1,CASSEGQGSNEQFF,TGTGCCAGCAGTGAAGGACAAGGGTCCAATGAGCAGTTCTTC
once,TRBV29-1,NA,TRBJ1-1,CSVIGGRNTEAFF,TGCAGCGTTATTGGGGGAAGGAACACTGAAGCTTTCTTT
NA,TRBV7-6,NA,TRBJ2-3,CASSSNLGDTQYF,TGTGCCAGCAGCTCGAACCTAGGAGATACGCAGTATTTT
few,TRBV24-1,NA,TRBJ2-3,CATSDLGRQGSDTQYF,TGTGCCACCAGTGATTTGGGGCGCCAGGGGTCAGATACGCAGTATTTT